A selection of T cell receptor beta chains follows, all from one sample in a study of T cell repertoires in cytomegalovirus infection. TCRdb reanalysed the reads using MiXCR and keeps one entry per CDR3 protein. Among some 700,000 distinct CDR3 sequences listed, around a third were seen once. These TCRs are of unknown antigen specificity. Sequencing was performed on cultured PBMCs, taken from culture after CMV antigen stimulation. These receptors came from a human donor in good health (CMV status not recorded). Some clones in this sample may be carry-over from other donors' samples. CDR3s include the opening cysteine and the closing phenylalanine or tryptophan. The D gene is left open where the match is weak. The size entry is marked missing in some rows and otherwise reads once, few, many or a size class.

J gene: TRBJ2-7; V gene: TRBV12-5; clone size: .; D gene: .; CDR3 protein: CASGFQGAGAQYF; CDR3 DNA: TGTGCTAGTGGTTTTCAGGGGGCGGGGGCGCAGTACTTC
J gene: TRBJ2-3; V gene: TRBV7-2; clone size: many; D gene: .; CDR3 protein: CASSLVRGSTDTQYF; CDR3 DNA: TGTGCCAGCAGCTTAGTGCGAGGGAGCACAGATACGCAGTATTTT
J gene: TRBJ1-2; V gene: TRBV29-1; clone size: few; D gene: .; CDR3 protein: CSVASSKSFYGYTF; CDR3 DNA: TGCAGCGTTGCCTCTAGTAAGAGCTTCTATGGCTACACCTTC
J gene: TRBJ1-2; V gene: TRBV20-1; clone size: .; D gene: TRBD1; CDR3 protein: CSAAPGTGNYGYTF; CDR3 DNA: TGCAGTGCAGCCCCCGGGACAGGGAACTATGGCTACACCTTC
J gene: TRBJ2-7; V gene: TRBV6-5; clone size: many; D gene: .; CDR3 protein: CASSYSDEQYF; CDR3 DNA: TGTGCCAGCAGTTACTCGGACGAGCAGTACTTC
J gene: TRBJ2-1; V gene: TRBV6-1; clone size: .; D gene: .; CDR3 protein: CASSNAGTGEQFF; CDR3 DNA: TGTGCCAGCAGTAACGCCGGGACTGGTGAGCAGTTCTTC
J gene: TRBJ1-5; V gene: TRBV12-3/TRBV12-4; clone size: .; D gene: .; CDR3 protein: CASSLGTPVSHF; CDR3 DNA: TGTGCCAGCAGTTTGGGCACCCCAGTTTCCCATTTT
J gene: TRBJ2-5; V gene: TRBV7-2; clone size: .; D gene: .; CDR3 protein: CASTTWGAQETQYF; CDR3 DNA: TGTGCCAGCACCACCTGGGGGGCCCAAGAGACCCAGTACTTC
J gene: TRBJ1-5; V gene: TRBV27; clone size: .; D gene: .; CDR3 protein: CASGGRGRQPQHF; CDR3 DNA: TGTGCCAGCGGGGGGAGGGGACGGCAGCCCCAGCATTTT
J gene: TRBJ2-1; V gene: TRBV10-3; clone size: few; D gene: .; CDR3 protein: CAILRVGGNYNEQFF; CDR3 DNA: TGTGCCATCCTTCGTGTGGGGGGAAACTACAATGAGCAGTTCTTC
J gene: TRBJ1-5; V gene: TRBV20-1; clone size: few; D gene: .; CDR3 protein: CSAIRNSNQPQHF; CDR3 DNA: TGCAGTGCCATCAGGAATAGCAATCAGCCCCAGCATTTT
J gene: TRBJ2-5; V gene: TRBV7-2; clone size: many; D gene: .; CDR3 protein: CASSPGPGGTQYF; CDR3 DNA: TGTGCCAGCAGTCCAGGCCCCGGGGGGACCCAGTACTTC
J gene: TRBJ1-2; V gene: TRBV6-5; clone size: .; D gene: .; CDR3 protein: CASSYDFNYGYTF; CDR3 DNA: TGTGCCAGCAGTTACGATTTTAACTATGGCTACACCTTC
J gene: TRBJ2-7; V gene: TRBV6-2/TRBV6-3; clone size: .; D gene: TRBD2; CDR3 protein: CASSYSRLAGDPYEQYF; CDR3 DNA: TGTGCCAGCAGTTACTCGAGGCTAGCGGGAGACCCCTACGAGCAGTACTTC
J gene: TRBJ2-7; V gene: TRBV29-1; clone size: .; D gene: TRBD2; CDR3 protein: CSVVGGSSEEQYF; CDR3 DNA: TGCAGCGTAGTGGGCGGGAGTTCGGAAGAGCAGTACTTC
J gene: TRBJ2-5; V gene: TRBV7-2; clone size: .; D gene: TRBD2; CDR3 protein: CASRPRRAGEETQYF; CDR3 DNA: TGTGCCAGCAGACCCCGCCGGGCGGGGGAGGAGACCCAGTACTTC
J gene: TRBJ2-1; V gene: TRBV7-2; clone size: .; D gene: .; CDR3 protein: CASSLQVISYNEQFF; CDR3 DNA: TGTGCCAGCAGCTTACAGGTTATCTCCTACAATGAGCAGTTCTTC
J gene: TRBJ2-1; V gene: TRBV4-1; clone size: once; D gene: .; CDR3 protein: CASSQVTGREINEQFF; CDR3 DNA: TGCGCCAGCAGCCAAGTAACAGGACGGGAGATCAATGAGCAGTTCTTC
J gene: TRBJ2-1; V gene: TRBV28; clone size: .; D gene: .; CDR3 protein: CASSFWAEQFF; CDR3 DNA: TGTGCCAGCAGTTTCTGGGCTGAGCAGTTCTTC
J gene: TRBJ1-1; V gene: TRBV12-3/TRBV12-4; clone size: few; D gene: .; CDR3 protein: CASSLASRMGSEAFF; CDR3 DNA: TGTGCCAGCAGTTTAGCGTCCAGGATGGGGTCTGAAGCTTTCTTT
J gene: TRBJ1-4; V gene: TRBV6-1; clone size: few; D gene: .; CDR3 protein: CASSSNRVRLFF; CDR3 DNA: TGTGCCAGCAGCTCAAACCGGGTCAGACTGTTTTTT
J gene: TRBJ1-2; V gene: TRBV7-2; clone size: many; D gene: .; CDR3 protein: CASSLPRASDYGYTF; CDR3 DNA: TGTGCCAGCAGCTTGCCCCGGGCCAGTGACTATGGCTACACCTTC
J gene: TRBJ2-2; V gene: TRBV7-2; clone size: few; D gene: .; CDR3 protein: CASSLVVTNTGELFF; CDR3 DNA: TGTGCCAGCAGCTTAGTAGTCACGAACACCGGGGAGCTGTTTTTT
J gene: TRBJ2-7; V gene: TRBV7-2; clone size: .; D gene: TRBD2; CDR3 protein: CASSYIAGVSYEQYF; CDR3 DNA: TGTGCCAGCAGTTACATAGCGGGAGTTTCCTACGAGCAGTACTTC
J gene: TRBJ1-1; V gene: TRBV7-2; clone size: many; D gene: .; CDR3 protein: CASSFRGAGTEAFF; CDR3 DNA: TGTGCCAGCAGCTTCAGAGGGGCTGGGACTGAAGCTTTCTTT
J gene: TRBJ2-5; V gene: TRBV7-2; clone size: few; D gene: TRBD2; CDR3 protein: CASSPHTRGDHGTQYF; CDR3 DNA: TGTGCCAGCAGCCCGCACACTCGGGGGGACCATGGGACCCAGTACTTC
J gene: TRBJ1-5; V gene: TRBV7-2; clone size: .; D gene: .; CDR3 protein: CASSLVAGVDSQPQHF; CDR3 DNA: TGTGCCAGCAGCTTAGTGGCGGGGGTGGACAGTCAGCCCCAGCATTTT
J gene: TRBJ2-2; V gene: TRBV29-1; clone size: .; D gene: TRBD2; CDR3 protein: CSVERASGNLGELFF; CDR3 DNA: TGCAGCGTTGAAAGGGCTAGCGGAAACCTGGGGGAGCTGTTTTTT
J gene: TRBJ2-5; V gene: TRBV6-1; clone size: .; D gene: TRBD1; CDR3 protein: CASSRDRHQETQYF; CDR3 DNA: TGTGCCAGCAGCAGGGACAGGCACCAAGAGACCCAGTACTTC
J gene: TRBJ2-5; V gene: TRBV4-3; clone size: .; D gene: .; CDR3 protein: CASSQVGGGLPQETQYF; CDR3 DNA: TGCGCCAGCAGCCAAGTAGGTGGAGGACTACCTCAAGAGACCCAGTACTTC
J gene: TRBJ2-1; V gene: TRBV12-3/TRBV12-4; clone size: .; D gene: .; CDR3 protein: CASSFLRDNEQFF; CDR3 DNA: TGTGCCAGCAGTTTTTTAAGAGACAATGAGCAGTTCTTC
J gene: TRBJ1-1; V gene: TRBV7-2; clone size: .; D gene: .; CDR3 protein: CASSFRWQGAEASF; CDR3 DNA: TGTGCCAGCAGCTTTCGGTGGCAAGGCGCTGAAGCTTCCTTT
J gene: TRBJ1-1; V gene: TRBV3-1; clone size: .; D gene: TRBD1; CDR3 protein: CASSQGTGGDAFF; CDR3 DNA: TGTGCCAGCAGCCAAGGGACAGGGGGCGACGCTTTCTTT
J gene: TRBJ2-2; V gene: TRBV11-3; clone size: few; D gene: TRBD1; CDR3 protein: CASSTYELSAWDRVYTGELFF; CDR3 DNA: TGTGCCAGCAGCACTTATGAGCTTTCTGCGTGGGACAGGGTTTACACCGGGGAGCTGTTTTTT
J gene: TRBJ2-3; V gene: TRBV29-1; clone size: .; D gene: TRBD2; CDR3 protein: CSVETSGSADTQYF; CDR3 DNA: TGCAGCGTTGAGACTAGCGGGAGTGCAGATACGCAGTATTTT
J gene: TRBJ2-1; V gene: TRBV7-2; clone size: .; D gene: .; CDR3 protein: CASSFGAAGYNEQFF; CDR3 DNA: TGTGCCAGCAGCTTTGGAGCGGCAGGGTACAATGAGCAGTTCTTC
J gene: TRBJ1-1; V gene: TRBV6-1; clone size: .; D gene: .; CDR3 protein: CASSEEGLLIGAFF; CDR3 DNA: TGTGCCAGCAGTGAAGAGGGCCTCCTGATTGGGGCTTTCTTT
J gene: TRBJ1-5; V gene: TRBV5-5; clone size: .; D gene: .; CDR3 protein: CASARFGGSNQPQHF; CDR3 DNA: TGTGCCAGCGCCCGATTCGGGGGTTCCAATCAGCCCCAGCATTTT
J gene: TRBJ2-3; V gene: TRBV6-1; clone size: .; D gene: .; CDR3 protein: CATVSADTQYF; CDR3 DNA: TGTGCCACGGTCAGCGCAGATACGCAGTATTTT
J gene: TRBJ2-7; V gene: TRBV7-2; clone size: .; D gene: TRBD2; CDR3 protein: CASSSGPSGYYF; CDR3 DNA: TGTGCCAGCAGCTCCGGCCCTAGCGGATACTACTTC
J gene: TRBJ2-7; V gene: TRBV27; clone size: few; D gene: TRBD1; CDR3 protein: CASSPGTGGVEQYF; CDR3 DNA: TGTGCCAGCAGTCCCGGGACAGGGGGCGTCGAGCAGTACTTC
J gene: TRBJ1-5; V gene: TRBV7-6; clone size: .; D gene: .; CDR3 protein: CASSPTLGPQHF; CDR3 DNA: TGTGCCAGCAGCCCCACATTGGGTCCCCAGCATTTT
J gene: TRBJ1-1; V gene: TRBV18; clone size: .; D gene: TRBD1; CDR3 protein: CASSPDRAYFEAFF; CDR3 DNA: TGTGCCAGCTCACCGGACAGGGCATACTTTGAAGCTTTCTTT
J gene: TRBJ2-3; V gene: TRBV5-4; clone size: .; D gene: .; CDR3 protein: CASRGVSTDTQYF; CDR3 DNA: TGTGCCAGCAGGGGTGTCAGCACAGATACGCAGTATTTT
J gene: TRBJ2-4; V gene: TRBV7-8; clone size: few; D gene: .; CDR3 protein: CASSRGASPNDIQYF; CDR3 DNA: TGTGCCAGCAGCCGAGGGGCTAGCCCTAACGACATTCAGTACTTC
J gene: TRBJ1-2; V gene: TRBV27; clone size: few; D gene: .; CDR3 protein: CASSETGTPSYGYTF; CDR3 DNA: TGTGCCAGCAGTGAAACGGGTACGCCTAGCTATGGCTACACCTTC
J gene: TRBJ1-3; V gene: TRBV28; clone size: few; D gene: .; CDR3 protein: CASRTSGNTIYF; CDR3 DNA: TGTGCCAGCCGAACTTCTGGAAACACCATATATTTT
J gene: TRBJ2-5; V gene: TRBV20-1; clone size: .; D gene: .; CDR3 protein: CSAASSQETQYF; CDR3 DNA: TGCAGTGCCGCCAGTTCCCAAGAGACCCAGTACTTC
J gene: TRBJ1-5; V gene: TRBV5-6; clone size: few; D gene: TRBD1; CDR3 protein: CASSLSGGGQPQHF; CDR3 DNA: TGTGCCAGCAGCTTGTCAGGGGGCGGTCAGCCCCAGCATTTT
J gene: TRBJ2-1; V gene: TRBV6-5; clone size: .; D gene: .; CDR3 protein: CASSYPGTRNEQFF; CDR3 DNA: TGTGCCAGCAGTTACCCGGGGACCCGGAATGAGCAGTTCTTC
J gene: TRBJ2-7; V gene: TRBV12-3/TRBV12-4; clone size: few; D gene: TRBD2; CDR3 protein: CASSSGRDEQYF; CDR3 DNA: TGTGCCAGCAGTTCCGGGAGGGACGAGCAGTACTTC
J gene: TRBJ2-1; V gene: TRBV12-5; clone size: .; D gene: .; CDR3 protein: CASGFYNEQFF; CDR3 DNA: TGTGCTAGTGGTTTCTACAATGAGCAGTTCTTC